A single sample gave rise to the 14 T cell receptor beta chains below, sequenced in a study. In TCRdb, the 5' RACE reads were re-called with MiXCR into one record per CDR3 protein. The profile shows some 40,000 distinct CDR3 sequences, just under 30% of them singletons. The sample taken for sequencing was memory CD4+ T cells sorted from a lymph node. Noted subset: memory CD4+ T cells, CD4+CD45RO+CD25-. All receptors derive from a female donor with breast cancer.

The V gene is TRBV5-1, the J gene TRBJ2-6, with a possible D match to TRBD1 (6 bases). Per germline, CDR1 SGHRS and CDR2 YFSETQ. Trimming removed 3 bases at V and 2 bases at J, with 15 bases between. The CDR3 is made up of 17 amino acids. Here the CDR3 DNA reads TGCGCCAGCAGCTACAGGGCCCCGGCCGCTGGGGCCAACGTCCTGACTTTC. This encodes CASSYRAPAAGANVLTF.

This chain connects TRBV20-1 to TRBJ1-6; TRBD1 is a possible D gene (5 bases). Germline CDR1 reads DFQATT; CDR2 reads SNEGSKA (reference sequence). The ends were cut back, 4 bases at V and 5 bases at J, with 12 bases in the middle. This CDR3 comprises 14 residues. CDR3 in DNA: TGCAGTGCTACCGACAGTGGTAATAATTCACCCCTCCACTTT. Amino acids: CSATDSGNNSPLHF.

This clonotype was counted only a few times. The V call is TRBV7-2, the J call TRBJ2-1, with TRBD2 matching over 8 bases. Germline V gene lookup returns CDR1 SGHTA and CDR2 FQGNSA. V shed 11 bases and J 2 bases; nucleotides not matched to a gene: 11. The length of the CDR3 is 15 residues. CDR3 DNA: TGTGCCGTACTTCTTGCGGGAGGAACCTACAATGAGCAGTTCTTC. Encoded protein: CAVLLAGGTYNEQFF.

The chain recombines TRBV12-3 or TRBV12-4 with TRBJ2-3; D remains ambiguous. V lost 6 bases to trimming and J lost 7 bases, with 11 bases between them. The CDR3 is 12 amino acids. CDR3 sequence: CASSRGGNTQYF. Here the CDR3 DNA reads TGTGCCAGCAGCCGCGGTGGGAATACGCAGTATTTT.

This clonotype occurred a few times. This chain connects TRBV4-1 to TRBJ1-2; D is unresolved. CDR1 is MGHRA and CDR2 is YSYEKL in the germline V gene. V lost 4 bases and J 2 bases, leaving 11 bases between the germline ends. CDR3 length: 14 amino acids. The CDR3 DNA follows: TGCGCCAGCAGCCGAGAACGAGGGAACTATGGCTACACCTTC. Its translation: CASSRERGNYGYTF.

This clonotype occurred a few times. The chain joins TRBV9 to TRBJ1-6, with D perhaps matching TRBD1 (6 bases). Germline loops: CDR1 SGDLS, CDR2 YYNGEE. The CDR3 consists of 14 residues. Trimming left V 4 bases short and J 9 bases short, with 14 bases between. CDR3 DNA sequence: TGTGCCAGCAGCCTGGACAGCAATGCTTCACCCCTCCACTTT. This gives the protein CASSLDSNASPLHF. Full variable domain (missing parts from reference TRBV9 and TRBJ1-6): DSGVTQTPKHLITATGQRVTLRCSPRSGDLSVYWYQQSLDQGLQFLIQYYNGEERAKGNILERFSAQQFPDLHSELNLSSLELGDSALYFCASSLDSNASPLHFGNGTRLTVT.

On this clonotype: One junction end does not reproduce the germline sequence, and a read error may be involved. J is TRBJ2-3 and V is TRBV4-2; 10 bases match TRBD2. Germline V gene lookup returns CDR1 LGHNA and CDR2 YNFKEQ. This CDR3 contains 15 residues. In nucleotides, the CDR3 is TGTGCCAGCCGCCAAACTAGCGGGGCCACAGATACGCAGTATTTT. This encodes CASRQTSGATDTQYF.

The chain couples TRBV5-1 to TRBJ1-6; possibly TRBD1 for D (6 bases). This CDR3 has 15 amino acids. Trimming took 7 bases from V and 6 from J, leaving 17 bases between them. Germline V gives CDR1 SGHRS, CDR2 YFSETQ. As DNA, the CDR3 is TGCGCCAGCCGCGCTCCGGGGGGCGTTAATTCACCCCTCCACTTT. It codes for CASRAPGGVNSPLHF.

This clonotype came up many times. The chain employs TRBV20-1 and TRBJ2-5; D ambiguous. V was cut by 0 bases and J by 4 bases, with 6 bases left in between. CDR1 and CDR2 from the germline V gene are DFQATT and SNEGSKA (reference sequence). This CDR3 spans 12 amino acids. The CDR3 bases are TGCAGTGCTAGAGATCTCGGAGAGACCCAGTACTTC. It is translated as CSARDLGETQYF.

This chain joins TRBV7-2 and TRBJ2-5; 7 bases align to TRBD2. CDR1 is SGHTA and CDR2 is FQGNSA in the germline V gene. J gave up 0 bases and V 3 bases, and 7 bases lay outside the gene matches. This CDR3 region has 16 residues. CDR3 sequence: CASSFSLGLDQETQYF. CDR3 coding DNA: TGTGCCAGCAGCTTCTCCCTTGGACTAGACCAAGAGACCCAGTACTTC.

The chain uses TRBV2 and TRBJ1-1, with 9 nucleotides matching TRBD1. The V and J ends lost 7 bases and 1 base, in that order; junction bases with no gene match: 10. The CDR3 length is 16 residues. Germline CDR1 is SNHLY and CDR2 is FYNNEI. The CDR3 spells CASKPGTGRGNTEAFF. DNA for the CDR3: TGTGCCAGCAAACCCGGGACAGGGAGAGGGAACACTGAAGCTTTCTTT.

The rearrangement links TRBV6-1 to TRBJ2-5, with D perhaps TRBD1 or TRBD2 (5 bases each). The CDR3 consists of 15 residues. Germline CDR1 and CDR2: MNHNS and SASEGT. V lost 1 base to trimming and J lost 5 bases, with 14 bases between them. The CDR3 DNA reads as TGTGCCAGCAGTGAAGGGCAGGGAGAAGGGGAGACCCAGTACTTC. Its translation is CASSEGQGEGETQYF.

This chain connects TRBV4-1 to TRBJ2-6; no clear D. This CDR3 has 15 amino acids. Germline values: CDR1 MGHRA, CDR2 YSYEKL. V dropped 4 bases and J dropped 0 bases, with 7 bases sitting between them. CDR3 in amino acids: CASSLLASGANVLTF. The CDR3 DNA is TGCGCCAGCAGCCTTCTGGCCTCTGGGGCCAACGTCCTGACTTTC.

This clonotype was recorded a few times. The chain employs TRBV6-5 and TRBJ2-2, with a possible D match to TRBD1 (6 bases). In germline, CDR1 is MNHEY, CDR2 SVGAGI. The length of the CDR3 is 13 residues. Deletions cut 3 bases from V and 8 bases from J, with 10 bases between. The chain's CDR3 is CASSYPTGGELFF. The CDR3 DNA sequence: TGTGCCAGCAGTTATCCGACAGGAGGGGAGCTGTTTTTT.